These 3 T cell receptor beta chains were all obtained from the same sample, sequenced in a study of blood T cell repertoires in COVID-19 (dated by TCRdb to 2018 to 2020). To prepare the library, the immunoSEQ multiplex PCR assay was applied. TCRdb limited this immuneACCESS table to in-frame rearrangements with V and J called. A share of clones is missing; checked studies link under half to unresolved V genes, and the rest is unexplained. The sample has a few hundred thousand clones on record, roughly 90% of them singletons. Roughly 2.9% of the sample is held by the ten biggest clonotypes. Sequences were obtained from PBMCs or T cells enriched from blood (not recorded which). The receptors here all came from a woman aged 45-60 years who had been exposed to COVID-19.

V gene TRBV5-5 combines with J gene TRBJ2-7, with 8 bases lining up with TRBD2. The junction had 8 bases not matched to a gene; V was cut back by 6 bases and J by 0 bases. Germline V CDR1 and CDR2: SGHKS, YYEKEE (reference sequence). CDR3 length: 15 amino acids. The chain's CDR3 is CASTPGAGGSYEQYF. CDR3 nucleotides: TGTGCCAGCACTCCGGGCGCGGGGGGCTCCTACGAGCAGTACTTC.

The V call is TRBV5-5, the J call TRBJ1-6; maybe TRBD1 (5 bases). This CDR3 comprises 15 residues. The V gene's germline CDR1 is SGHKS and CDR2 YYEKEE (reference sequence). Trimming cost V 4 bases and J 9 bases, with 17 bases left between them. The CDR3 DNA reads TGTGCCAGCAGCCCTATTCAGGGTAGAGGTTCACCCCTCCACTTT. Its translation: CASSPIQGRGSPLHF.

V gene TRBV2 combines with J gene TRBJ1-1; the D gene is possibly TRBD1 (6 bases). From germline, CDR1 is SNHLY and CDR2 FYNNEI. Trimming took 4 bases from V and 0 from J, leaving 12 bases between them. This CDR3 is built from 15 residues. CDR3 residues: CASSGDRSLNTEAFF. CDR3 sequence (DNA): TGTGCCAGCAGTGGCGACAGGTCTCTGAACACTGAAGCTTTCTTT.